Presented here are 23 T cell receptor beta chains from one specimen sequenced in a study of T-cell reconstitution after alpha-beta-depleted transplantation in children. A TCRbeta library incorporating unique molecular identifiers was prepared. TCRdb recomputed calls from the PCR reads with MiXCR, one row per CDR3 protein. The sample consists of 500,000 to 750,000 distinct CDR3 sequences, 10% to 15% of them appearing once. The sequences come from PBMCs, mostly from graft donor cells, collected 360 days after TCRalphabeta/CD19-depleted stem cell transplant. The receptors originated from a male patient between 10 and 17 years old who had a stem cell transplant for acute myeloid leukemia, so the T cells may come from the graft donor.

This rearrangement joins TRBV10-3 to TRBJ2-7, with a possible D match to TRBD2 (6 bases). Germline loops: CDR1 ENHRY, CDR2 SYGVKD. The V end was cut by 3 bases, the J end by 0 bases, with 9 bases between. This CDR3 has 14 amino acids. The CDR3 coding sequence is TGTGCCATCAGTGATTTGGGAGGCTCCTACGAGCAGTACTTC. It encodes CAISDLGGSYEQYF.

This clonotype appeared a few times. The chain joins TRBV5-1 to TRBJ2-1, with D uncertain. Germline CDR1 reads SGHRS; CDR2 reads YFSETQ. There are 12 residues in the CDR3. V lost 3 bases and J 7 bases, leaving 8 bases between the germline ends. CDR3 sequence reads: CASSSNLNEQFF. Written as DNA, the CDR3 is TGCGCCAGCAGCTCCAATTTAAATGAGCAGTTCTTC.

This clonotype has a handful of counts. Relative to the germline gene, one junction end is altered; a read error may explain this. The chain combines TRBV7-7 with TRBJ2-7, with a tentative D call TRBD1 (9 bases). The CDR3 has 15 residues. Germline V gene lookup returns CDR1 SSHAT and CDR2 FNYEAQ (reference sequence). CDR3 nucleotides: TGTGCTAGCAGCTTAGCGGGACAGGGAGTCGACGAGCAGTACTTC. Translation: CASSLAGQGVDEQYF.

The chain joins TRBV7-2 to TRBJ2-7; D is unresolved. V lost 4 bases to trimming and J lost 13 bases, with 14 bases between them. Germline V gene data show CDR1 as SGHTA and CDR2 as FQGNSA. The CDR3 runs 11 residues. CDR3 DNA sequence: TGTGCCAGCAGCTCATACCTTAGGTCATACTTC. Encoded protein: CASSSYLRSYF.

There are many counts of this clonotype. J is TRBJ2-1 and V is TRBV29-1, with D possibly matching TRBD2 (5 bases). V gave up 4 bases and J gave up 7 bases, with 5 bases separating them. This CDR3 has 10 residues. Germline assignment: CDR1 SQVTM and CDR2 ANQGSEA. The CDR3 sequence: CSVGENEQFF. In nucleotides, the CDR3 is TGCAGCGTTGGGGAGAATGAGCAGTTCTTC.

The chain combines TRBV28 with TRBJ1-1, with D unresolved. Germline CDR1 is MDHEN and CDR2 is SYDVKM. With 5 bases removed from V and 3 bases from J, the gap between germline ends came to 10 bases. The CDR3 sequence is 13 residues long. CDR3 in DNA: TGTGCCAGCAGTGTTCCGTCGGACACTGAAGCTTTCTTT. Translating it yields CASSVPSDTEAFF.

This clonotype turned up a few times. This chain links TRBV15 with TRBJ2-1; D is perhaps TRBD2 (6 bases). CDR1 and CDR2 from the germline V gene are LNHNV and YYDKDF (reference sequence). CDR3 length equals 17 residues. V was cut by 2 bases and J by 2 bases, with 16 bases left in between. CDR3 sequence reads: CATSRYRVAGTYNEQFF. The CDR3 nucleotides read TGTGCCACCAGCAGATATAGGGTTGCGGGAACCTACAATGAGCAGTTCTTC.

V is TRBV15 and J is TRBJ2-1; 8 nucleotides align to TRBD1. CDR3 size: 17 residues. V lost 3 bases to trimming and J lost 8 bases; unmatched junction nucleotides: 15. Germline V lookup: CDR1 LNHNV, CDR2 YYDKDF (reference sequence). This CDR3 reads CATSSPPGTGYSHEQFF. CDR3 DNA sequence: TGTGCCACCAGCAGCCCCCCCGGGACAGGCTACTCTCATGAGCAGTTCTTC.

V gene TRBV7-2 combines with J gene TRBJ2-5, with 13 bases fitting TRBD2. The CDR3 runs 14 residues. Germline values: CDR1 SGHTA, CDR2 FQGNSA. V trimming: 5 bases; J trimming: 8 bases; junction bases outside the gene matches: 5. The CDR3, as DNA: TGTGCCAGCAGCCCGACTAGCGGGAGGCCCACCCAGTACTTC. This gives the protein CASSPTSGRPTQYF.

The V and J genes are TRBV12-3 or TRBV12-4 and TRBJ2-7; 10 nucleotides line up with TRBD1. The V segment lost 5 bases and the J segment 0 bases; nucleotides outside the gene matches: 7. There are 16 residues in the CDR3. CDR3 in amino acids: CASSRQGAFSSYEQYF. The CDR3 DNA reads as TGTGCCAGCAGTCGACAGGGGGCCTTCAGCTCCTACGAGCAGTACTTC.

The chain combines TRBV20-1 with TRBJ1-6; D unresolved. The CDR3 is made up of 17 amino acids. Deletions cut 6 bases from V and 0 bases from J, with 18 bases between. The V gene's germline CDR1 is DFQATT and CDR2 SNEGSKA (reference sequence). The CDR3 sequence: CSASPPLLSSYNSPLHF. The CDR3 region has the DNA TGCAGTGCAAGTCCCCCCCTGTTGAGCTCCTATAATTCACCCCTCCACTTT.

This clonotype has at least ten counts. V and J are TRBV7-6 and TRBJ2-7, with 9 bases identical to TRBD2. The germline V gene encodes CDR1 SGHVS and CDR2 FNYEAQ. The CDR3 length is 16 residues. V lost 1 base and J lost 3; bases outside the gene matches: 7. CDR3 region: CASSLVGLAGVYEQYF. The CDR3 coding sequence is TGTGCCAGCAGCTTAGTGGGACTAGCTGGGGTCTACGAGCAGTACTTC. Variable domain in full (rest from reference TRBV7-6 and TRBJ2-7): GAGVSQSPRYKVTKRGQDVALRCDPISGHVSLYWYRQALGQGPEFLTYFNYEAQQDKSGLPNDRFSAERPEGSISTLTIQRTEQRDSAMYRCASSLVGLAGVYEQYFGPGTRLTVT.

This clonotype was recorded many times. The chain joins TRBV7-3 to TRBJ2-5; D may be TRBD2 (5 bases). Trimming took off 5 bases at V and 3 bases at J, with 13 bases between the two ends. This CDR3 comprises 14 residues. Per the germline V gene, CDR1 is SGHTA and CDR2 is FQGTGA. The CDR3 coding sequence is TGTGCCAGCAGCCCGGGTATCGGGAAAGAGACCCAGTACTTC. Its protein is CASSPGIGKETQYF. The entire variable domain, with the rest obtained from reference TRBV7-3 and TRBJ2-5, is as follows: GAGVSQTPSNKVTEKGKYVELRCDPISGHTALYWYRQSLGQGPEFLIYFQGTGAADDSGLPNDRFFAVRPEGSVSTLKIQRTERGDSAVYLCASSPGIGKETQYFGPGTRLLVL.

This clonotype was found a few times. The rearrangement uses TRBV29-1 and TRBJ1-2; D remains ambiguous. Looked up from germline, CDR1 is SQVTM and CDR2 is ANQGSEA. V was clipped by 0 bases and J by 2 bases, with 13 bases between them. The CDR3 has 15 amino acids. The CDR3 spells CSVEDGFGRNYGYTF. CDR3 nucleotide sequence: TGCAGCGTTGAAGATGGTTTTGGGCGGAACTATGGCTACACCTTC.

This chain links TRBV7-3 with TRBJ2-6; D unresolved. The CDR3 loop spans 14 amino acids. V was trimmed by 9 bases and J by 1 base, leaving 10 bases between them. In germline, CDR1 is SGHTA, CDR2 FQGTGA. The CDR3: CASRSNSGANVLTF. The CDR3 DNA follows: TGTGCCAGTCGTAGCAATTCTGGGGCCAACGTCCTGACTTTC.

This clonotype was recorded many times. The rearrangement joins TRBV7-8 to TRBJ1-4; D possibly corresponds to TRBD1 (6 bases). The CDR3 runs to 16 residues. Germline V gene data show CDR1 as SGHVS and CDR2 as FQNEAQ. The ends were cut back, 1 base at V and 8 bases at J, with 17 bases in the middle. CDR3: CASSLVFGQGREKLFF. CDR3 nucleotides: TGTGCCAGCAGCTTAGTATTCGGTCAGGGGAGGGAAAAACTGTTTTTT. Drawing the rest from reference TRBV7-8 and TRBJ1-4, the complete variable domain is GAGVSQSPRYKVAKRGQDVALRCDPISGHVSLFWYQQALGQGPEFLTYFQNEAQLDKSGLPSDRFFAERPEGSVSTLKIQRTQQEDSAVYLCASSLVFGQGREKLFFGSGTQLSVL.

Points on this clonotype: This may stem from a read error, because a much larger clone lies one nucleotide away. Here the CDR3 omits its conserved ending phenylalanine or tryptophan, so a read error is the likely source. The chain couples TRBV12-3 or TRBV12-4 to TRBJ2-7, with 8 bases identical to TRBD2. With 6 bases clipped from V and 3 bases from J, the junction kept 7 bases outside the gene matches. This CDR3 comprises 14 residues. In nucleotides, the CDR3 is TGTGCCAGCAGACCAACTAGCGGATACTACGAGCAGTACTAC. Residues: CASRPTSGYYEQYY.

In this sample, this clonotype turned up many times. The genes are TRBV15 and TRBJ2-3; D not resolved. Deletions cut 5 bases from V and 4 bases from J, with 4 bases between. The CDR3 totals 11 residues. The germline CDR1 and CDR2 sequences are LNHNV and YYDKDF (reference sequence). The CDR3, as DNA: TGTGCCACCAGCTTGTCAGATACGCAGTATTTT. It codes for CATSLSDTQYF.

The chain recombines TRBV18 with TRBJ2-2, with D perhaps TRBD1 (6 bases). CDR3 length equals 15 residues. The V end was cut by 2 bases, the J end by 2 bases, with 9 bases between. Germline values: CDR1 KGHSH, CDR2 LQKENI. CDR3 bases: TGTGCCAGCTCACCAGGGACACTCAACACCGGGGAGCTGTTTTTT. It translates to CASSPGTLNTGELFF.

This chain joins TRBV13 and TRBJ2-3; TRBD1 might be the D (6 bases). This CDR3 is built from 13 residues. The germline gives CDR1 PRHDT, CDR2 FYEKMQ (reference sequence). Trimming pared 5 bases from V and 5 bases from J, leaving 11 bases between. The CDR3 coding sequence is TGTGCCAGCAGCCCCTTGACAGGAGATACGCAGTATTTT. It is translated as CASSPLTGDTQYF.

The chain is built from TRBV9 and TRBJ2-2; D not resolved. The CDR3 is made up of 20 amino acids. The germline V and J ends were trimmed by 3 bases and 5 bases, with 29 bases remaining between them. From germline, CDR1 is SGDLS and CDR2 YYNGEE. The CDR3 spells CASSGRIPLDKYYNTGELFF. The CDR3 DNA sequence: TGTGCCAGCAGCGGTCGGATCCCTTTAGACAAATACTATAATACCGGGGAGCTGTTTTTT.

This clonotype was counted only a few times. The chain recombines TRBV29-1 with TRBJ2-3; TRBD1 or TRBD2 may be the D gene (5 bases each). Trimming shortened V by 6 bases and J by 0 bases, and 16 bases separated the two germline ends. There are 15 residues in the CDR3. Germline CDR1 is SQVTM and CDR2 is ANQGSEA. CDR3 amino acids: CSVSTRGASTDTQYF. The DNA for the CDR3 is TGCAGCGTCTCTACGAGGGGCGCTAGCACAGATACGCAGTATTTT.

This clonotype was detected only a few times. The chain is built from TRBV5-1 and TRBJ1-1, with TRBD1 matching over 7 bases. Germline V gives CDR1 SGHRS, CDR2 YFSETQ. The CDR3 length is 16 residues. With V trimmed by 0 bases and J by 6 bases, 11 bases remained unmatched. CDR3 bases: TGCGCCAGCAGCTTGGGACAGGGAACCAGAGATCCTGAAGCTTTCTTT. Its protein product is CASSLGQGTRDPEAFF.